This T cell receptor (beta chain) was identified in a study of blood T cell repertoires in COVID-19 (TCRdb year 2020). A note on the overall study: Samples covering the acute and convalescent phases of COVID-19 were provided by collaborators in the United States, Italy and Spain. The repertoires were released in a freely available public database meant as a resource for research on the immune response to SARS-CoV-2. Where available, HLA class I and class II types were taken from metadata supplied by the sample provider and were not determined by assay-based typing. The prospective study material was composed of cDNA or gDNA derived from T cells, B-cell-depleted T cells, or PBMCs. Subjects who had been exposed to COVID-19, were actively infected with it, or had recovered from it provided the deeply sampled blood TCRbeta repertoires that made up the dataset. Samples were obtained from the ongoing ImmuneRACE study (first 160 participants) and from roughly 1,300 subjects provided by 6 global collaborators. A de-identified subject ID, COVID-19 status, age in years and sex were almost always included in the sample metadata.

TCRbeta CDR3 regions were amplified from genomic DNA using the immunoSEQ Assay, a bias-controlled multiplex PCR. Turning to the authors' computational methods: Within the assay, amplification of reference gene primers was used to estimate how many nucleated cells each sample contained. Sequence reads were collapsed and filtered to measure the absolute abundance of every unique TCRbeta CDR3 rearrangement. Productive Simpson clonality was computed per sample as the square root of Simpson's diversity index over productive rearrangements. The table was pulled from immuneACCESS by TCRdb, which kept in-frame rearrangements only. Such tables lose some clones; where checked, under half of the loss comes from unresolved V genes, and the rest has no known cause. That table furnishes V, J and clone size, whereas the DNA furnished D and trimming. This sample comprises some 290,000 clones, roughly 90% of them detected only once. Jointly, the top ten make up 3.9% of the sample.

Results and caveats for the whole study, not just this receptor: The amount of clinical and demographic metadata varied by source and participant and was provided uncurated.

Details on this clone: Its binding antigen is unknown. No base-level quality is on record; no much larger clone is a single base apart.

CDR1 and CDR2 (ENHRY, SYGVKD) derive from the germline V gene. The CDR3, from cysteine to phenylalanine, totals 16 residues. The retained sequence is limited to the CDR3, 48 bases, with the frame set at the first base. The junction shows trimming of 6 bases on V and 7 bases on J, plus 19 bases between the germline ends. In the prospective study, participants were roughly 18 to 100 years old, resided in about two dozen geographic areas of the United States, and were enrolled through a virtual design. To assign participants to cohorts, the prospective study relied on clinical history that participants themselves reported in a screening survey and a study questionnaire. Exposed participants were defined as having been in contact with someone with a PCR-confirmed or clinician-diagnosed COVID-19 case within 2 weeks of study entry. Mobile phlebotomists in the prospective study collected whole blood, serum and a nasopharyngeal or oropharyngeal swab from every participant. Additional blood draws and questionnaires over an approximately two-month period could optionally be provided by prospective study participants. Prospective study blood samples were shipped either frozen or at room temperature before DNA extraction.

Recombination linked TRBV10-3 to TRBJ1-6, with TRBD1 perhaps the D gene, on 5 matching bases. This TCR derives from a woman aged 25 to 39 who had been exposed to COVID-19. The sequencing sample was made of PBMCs or T cells enriched from blood (not recorded which). This receptor has the CDR3 CAIRAGTFYPNSPLHF. DNA sequence: TGTGCCATCAGGGCGGGGACTTTCTACCCAAATTCACCCCTCCACTTT.